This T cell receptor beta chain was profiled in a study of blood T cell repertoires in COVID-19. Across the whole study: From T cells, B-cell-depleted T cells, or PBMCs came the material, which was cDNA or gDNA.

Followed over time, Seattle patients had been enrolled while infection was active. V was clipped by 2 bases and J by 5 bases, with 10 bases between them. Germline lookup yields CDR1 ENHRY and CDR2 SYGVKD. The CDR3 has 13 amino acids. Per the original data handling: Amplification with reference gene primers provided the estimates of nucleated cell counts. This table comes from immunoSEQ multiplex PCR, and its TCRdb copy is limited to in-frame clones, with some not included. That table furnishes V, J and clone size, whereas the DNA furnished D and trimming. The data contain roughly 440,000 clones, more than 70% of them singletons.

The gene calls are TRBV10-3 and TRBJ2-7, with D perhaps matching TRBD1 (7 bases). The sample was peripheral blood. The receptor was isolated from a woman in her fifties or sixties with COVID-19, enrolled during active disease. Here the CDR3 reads CAISEGRGDEQYF. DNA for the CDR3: TGTGCCATCAGTGAGGGCAGGGGGGACGAGCAGTACTTC.